A single sample is the source of the 8 T cell receptor beta chains below, sequenced in a study of T cell responses to AZD1222 COVID-19 vaccine. Some clones are missing from TCRdb's copy, which holds only in-frame ones; the method was immunoSEQ multiplex PCR. The sample lists more than 110,000 clones, about 93% occurring once. This specimen consisted of peripheral blood, obtained on day 0 of AZD1222 vaccination. These receptors came from an adult in good health.

The V gene is TRBV7-8, the J gene TRBJ1-3; TRBD1 might be the D (5 bases). There are 14 residues in the CDR3. Trimming cost V 2 bases and J 4 bases, with 9 bases left between them. CDR1 and CDR2 from the germline V gene are SGHVS and FQNEAQ. The CDR3 loop is CASSLSGQGNTIYF. The CDR3 coding sequence is TGTGCCAGCAGCTTATCCGGACAAGGAAACACCATATATTTT.

This chain uses TRBV25-1 with TRBJ1-6; 8 nucleotides align to TRBD1. CDR3 length equals 14 residues. Germline V gene lookup returns CDR1 MGHDK and CDR2 SYGVNS. Trimming at V came to 5 bases and at J to 7 bases, leaving 4 bases not matched to a gene. The CDR3 DNA reads as TGTGCCAGCAGTAGGACAGGGAGAAATTCACCCCTCCACTTT. Translated, it gives CASSRTGRNSPLHF.

A single count supports this clone. The chain combines TRBV6-5 with TRBJ1-2; D uncertain. The CDR3 is 13 amino acids. Germline V CDR1 and CDR2: MNHEY, SVGAGI. The germline V and J ends were trimmed by 6 bases and 4 bases, with 12 bases remaining between them. CDR3 nucleotides: TGTGCCAGCAGCGAGCAGGCTCTCTATGGCTACACCTTC. The encoded protein is CASSEQALYGYTF.

The rearrangement uses TRBV19 and TRBJ2-1; 7 nucleotides line up with TRBD1. The length of the CDR3 is 15 residues. J gave up 7 bases and V 6 bases, and 12 bases lay outside the gene matches. In germline, CDR1 is LNHDA, CDR2 SQIVND (reference sequence). The CDR3 DNA follows: TGTGCCAGTAGCCTTTCGGTGGGCAGGGGGAATGAGCAGTTCTTC. It specifies CASSLSVGRGNEQFF.

V gene TRBV10-3 combines with J gene TRBJ2-6; TRBD2 might be the D (6 bases). Germline V gene lookup returns CDR1 ENHRY and CDR2 SYGVKD. Trimming removed 6 bases from V and 0 bases from J, with 18 bases in between. The CDR3 length is 18 residues. The CDR3 DNA follows: TGTGCCATCAGGACCCGACTAGATGTGGGCTCTGGGGCCAACGTCCTGACTTTC. As protein: CAIRTRLDVGSGANVLTF.

The V call is TRBV7-2, the J call TRBJ2-5; no firm D call. CDR3 size: 13 residues. Germline V gene sequence: CDR1 SGHTA, CDR2 FQGNSA. The V and J ends lost 1 base and 4 bases respectively, with 7 bases between them. CDR3 DNA: TGTGCCAGCAGCTTAGACCGTGGAGAGACCCAGTACTTC. Residues: CASSLDRGETQYF.

The chain is built from TRBV4-1 and TRBJ2-7; TRBD2 matches 11 bases. V lost 0 bases and J lost 4; bases outside the gene matches: 5. This CDR3 spans 16 amino acids. Germline values: CDR1 MGHRA, CDR2 YSYEKL. In DNA form, the CDR3 reads TGCGCCAGCAGCCAAGAGCCGGGACTAGCGGTTTACGAGCAGTACTTC. Translation gives CASSQEPGLAVYEQYF.

The chain joins TRBV27 to TRBJ1-2; the match to TRBD1 covers 9 bases. Germline assignment: CDR1 MNHEY and CDR2 SMNVEV (reference sequence). J was trimmed by 3 bases and V by 7 bases; bases with no gene match: 6. This CDR3 is built from 14 residues. The CDR3 DNA follows: TGTGCCAGCACCGCTACAGGGGGCGACTATGGCTACACCTTC. It translates to CASTATGGDYGYTF.